Here is one T cell receptor beta chain with its context. Its antigen is unknown. Isolation of PBMCs gave at least 6 million cells per sample. Germline CDR1 reads SNHLY; CDR2 reads FYNNEI. The V and J ends lost 0 bases and 7 bases respectively, with 12 bases between them. The length of the CDR3 is 15 residues. The data were taken from a study of blood T cells in healthy people across ages. General study points: Comparison with aged donors showed that long-lived donors had more naive CD4+ cells and higher diversity. Expanded clonotype shifts may have been confounded, as the donors had an unknown CMV status.

The second PCR ran roughly 6 to 11 cycles with a sample-barcoded 5' primer and J-beta primers. TCRdb itself ran the 5' RACE reads through MiXCR, one entry per CDR3 protein. The repertoire includes around 400,000 distinct CDR3 sequences, about 49% of them detected once, and around 53% sits in the top ten. The sequence was obtained from a man in his sixties in good health. The chain carries TRBV2 and TRBJ1-4; D perhaps matches TRBD1 (6 bases). The source material was blood. CDR3 residues: CASSEAKGGREKLFF. In DNA form, the CDR3 reads TGTGCCAGCAGTGAAGCCAAGGGGGGACGTGAAAAACTGTTTTTT.